This T cell receptor beta chain was profiled in a study of OX40 agonist ivuxolimab in advanced cancers. Data came from immunoSEQ multiplex PCR; TCRdb stores just in-frame clones and leaves some out. The top ten hold over 0.7% of the sample, which has fewer than 85,000 clones, roughly 83% seen once. Unmatched junction bases numbered 7, after V lost 5 bases and J lost 5 bases. Germline CDR1 and CDR2: SGHTA and FQGTGA. This CDR3 spans 14 amino acids. In its sample, this clone was seen once. The sample in question was CD4+ or CD8+ T cells sorted from blood, obtained in a trial of the OX40 agonist ivuxolimab. The receptor comes from an adult with an advanced solid tumor such as melanoma, head and neck, liver or kidney cancer. The V and J genes are TRBV7-3 and TRBJ2-5; 8 bases are a match to TRBD2. The CDR3 reads CASSPGLARETQYF. The CDR3 DNA sequence: TGTGCCAGCAGCCCCGGACTAGCTCGCGAGACCCAGTACTTC. Supplemented by reference TRBV7-3 and TRBJ2-5, the full variable domain reads GAGVSQTPSNKVTEKGKYVELRCDPISGHTALYWYRQSLGQGPEFLIYFQGTGAADDSGLPNDRFFAVRPEGSVSTLKIQRTERGDSAVYLCASSPGLARETQYFGPGTRLLVL.